Each of the 30 T cell receptor beta chains below was sequenced from the same sample in a study of blood T cell repertoires in COVID-19. This table comes from immunoSEQ multiplex PCR, and its TCRdb copy is limited to in-frame clones, with some not included. The data show hundreds of thousands of clones, with around 90% seen just once and 3% held by the top ten. Sequenced material: peripheral blood. These TCRs come from a man in his 60s with acute or convalescent COVID-19.

The chain uses TRBV14 and TRBJ2-3, with 16 bases fitting TRBD2. The germline V gene has CDR1 SGHDN and CDR2 FVKESK. The trim removed 5 bases at V and 5 bases at J, leaving 13 bases unmatched. The CDR3 contains 19 residues. As DNA, the CDR3 is TGTGCCAGCAGCAATCCTGAGGGACTAGCGGGGGGGCCTAGAGATACGCAGTATTTT. Translated, it gives CASSNPEGLAGGPRDTQYF.

The CDR3 bases are TGCGCCAGCAGCTTGATCCCCAACTCTGGGGCCAACGTCCTGACTTTC. Its translation is CASSLIPNSGANVLTF. The rearrangement uses TRBV5-1 and TRBJ2-6; D gene unclear. The CDR3 length is 16 residues. In germline, CDR1 is SGHRS, CDR2 YFSETQ. Trimming took 1 base from V and 0 from J, leaving 8 bases between them.

This clone was counted a single time. CDR3 loop: CAISEGGSRTEAFF. Written as DNA, the CDR3 is TGTGCCATCAGTGAGGGGGGGTCGAGGACTGAAGCTTTCTTT. The V call is TRBV10-3, the J call TRBJ1-1, with D tentatively TRBD1 (5 bases). Trimming removed 2 bases from V and 5 bases from J, with 12 bases in between. The germline V gene has CDR1 ENHRY and CDR2 SYGVKD. CDR3 length equals 14 residues.

Written as DNA, the CDR3 is TGTGCCAGCAGTTACCCCCGGGACAGCTACCTCAGGGAGTACAATGAGCAGTTCTTC. Encoded protein: CASSYPRDSYLREYNEQFF. V is TRBV6-2 or TRBV6-3 and J is TRBJ2-1; 7 nucleotides align to TRBD1. J gave up 4 bases and V 2 bases, and 17 bases lay outside the gene matches. Germline V gene sequence: CDR1 MNHEY, CDR2 SVGEGT. There are 19 residues in the CDR3.

The chain is built from TRBV5-4 and TRBJ1-3; D possibly corresponds to TRBD1 (5 bases). V gave up 0 bases and J gave up 2 bases, with 9 bases separating them. Germline CDR1 and CDR2: SGHNT and YYREEE (reference sequence). The CDR3 runs 15 residues. CDR3 in DNA: TGTGCCAGCAGCTTGGGGGAAGGGGCTGGAAACACCATATATTTT. Translated: CASSLGEGAGNTIYF.

The chain carries TRBV29-1 and TRBJ1-4, with D perhaps TRBD1 (5 bases). The germline CDR1 and CDR2 sequences are SQVTM and ANQGSEA. V was cut by 7 bases and J by 3 bases, with 15 bases left in between. The CDR3 is made up of 14 amino acids. The CDR3 reads CSAQRTRPNEKLFF. CDR3 bases: TGCAGCGCCCAAAGGACACGGCCTAATGAAAAACTGTTTTTT.

CDR3 protein: CASSLVQGVTEAFF. CDR3 coding DNA: TGTGCCAGCAGCTTAGTACAGGGGGTCACTGAAGCTTTCTTT. This rearrangement joins TRBV7-8 to TRBJ1-1, with 8 positions matching TRBD1. Trimming removed 1 base from V and 4 bases from J; junction bases left unmatched: 2. There are 14 residues in the CDR3. CDR1 and CDR2 from the germline V gene are SGHVS and FQNEAQ. The entire variable domain, with the rest obtained from reference TRBV7-8 and TRBJ1-1, is as follows: GAGVSQSPRYKVAKRGQDVALRCDPISGHVSLFWYQQALGQGPEFLTYFQNEAQLDKSGLPSDRFFAERPEGSVSTLKIQRTQQEDSAVYLCASSLVQGVTEAFFGQGTRLTVV.

This chain uses TRBV24-1 with TRBJ1-4; TRBD1 is a possible D gene (6 bases). Germline-derived CDR1 and CDR2 are KGHDR and SFDVKD. The CDR3 length is 17 residues. The V gene lost 4 bases and the J gene lost 7 bases, with 21 bases spanning the gap. The CDR3 reads CATSDALNRAVREKLFF. DNA of the CDR3: TGTGCCACCAGTGACGCACTGAACAGGGCGGTTCGTGAAAAACTGTTTTTT.

V usage is TRBV19 and J usage is TRBJ2-2; D unclear. Germline CDR1 LNHDA, CDR2 SQIVND (reference sequence). Trimming removed 3 bases at V and 0 bases at J, with 8 bases between. CDR3 length: 15 amino acids. CDR3 residues: CASSILSANTGELFF. In nucleotides, the CDR3 is TGTGCCAGTAGTATCCTGAGCGCGAACACCGGGGAGCTGTTTTTT. Full variable domain (remainder filled in from reference TRBV19 and TRBJ2-2): DGGITQSPKYLFRKEGQNVTLSCEQNLNHDAMYWYRQDPGQGLRLIYYSQIVNDFQKGDIAEGYSVSREKKESFPLTVTSAQKNPTAFYLCASSILSANTGELFFGEGSRLTVL.

J is TRBJ2-7 and V is TRBV9; D perhaps matches TRBD2 (5 bases). The CDR3 totals 13 residues. The germline V gene encodes CDR1 SGDLS and CDR2 YYNGEE. V was clipped by 2 bases and J by 5 bases, with 11 bases between them. This CDR3 is CASSVGPADEQYF. CDR3 DNA sequence: TGTGCCAGCAGCGTCGGGCCAGCGGACGAGCAGTACTTC.

The chain carries TRBV5-1 and TRBJ2-2; 8 bases are a match to TRBD1. Trimming at V came to 3 bases and at J to 4 bases, leaving 11 bases not matched to a gene. Germline V gene sequence: CDR1 SGHRS, CDR2 YFSETQ. This CDR3 has 17 residues. The CDR3 is CASSSTPRDRLTGELFF. CDR3 nucleotide sequence: TGCGCCAGCAGCTCAACCCCTCGGGACAGGCTCACCGGGGAGCTGTTTTTT.

The CDR3 is CATSDSGPEAHNEQFF. CDR3 nucleotide sequence: TGTGCCACCAGTGATTCGGGCCCGGAGGCCCACAATGAGCAGTTCTTC. The V gene is TRBV24-1, the J gene TRBJ2-1, with D maybe TRBD2 (5 bases). From germline, CDR1 is KGHDR and CDR2 SFDVKD. Trimming stripped 2 bases from V and 5 bases from J, with 15 bases between. CDR3 length: 16 residues.

This clone was recorded only once. The gene calls are TRBV27 and TRBJ2-7; D is perhaps TRBD1 (6 bases). The germline CDR1 and CDR2 sequences are MNHEY and SMNVEV (reference sequence). Deletions cut 6 bases from V and 3 bases from J, with 15 bases between. The length of the CDR3 is 14 residues. CDR3 nucleotides: TGTGCCAGCAGCATGCAAATACAGGGCTACGAGCAGTACTTC. Protein: CASSMQIQGYEQYF.

The chain links TRBV10-1 to TRBJ2-3, with 8 nucleotides matching TRBD2. CDR1 is WNHNN and CDR2 is SYGVQD in the germline V gene (reference sequence). The CDR3 is made up of 12 amino acids. The CDR3 coding sequence is TGCACCCGGGGGGGCGCCGTGGATACGCAGTATTTT. It codes for CTRGGAVDTQYF.

This clone was counted a single time. J is TRBJ2-7 and V is TRBV10-3; tentatively, D is TRBD1 (6 bases). The CDR3 loop spans 13 amino acids. V lost 8 bases, J lost 0 bases, and 11 bases lay in between. Germline loops: CDR1 ENHRY, CDR2 SYGVKD. The CDR3 sequence is CAIGRQASYEQYF. The DNA for the CDR3 is TGTGCCATCGGTCGACAGGCCTCCTACGAGCAGTACTTC.

This chain links TRBV6-2 or TRBV6-3 with TRBJ2-7; 11 bases map to TRBD2. There are 16 residues in the CDR3. Per the germline V gene, CDR1 is MNHEY and CDR2 is SVGEGT. V lost 6 bases, J lost 0 bases, and 7 bases stayed unmatched. CDR3 residues: CASRPLAGGLSYEQYF. The CDR3 DNA sequence: TGTGCCAGCAGACCTTTAGCGGGGGGGCTCTCCTACGAGCAGTACTTC.

The chain is built from TRBV27 and TRBJ1-6; D not resolved. The CDR3 has 21 amino acids. Trimming cost V 2 bases and J 3 bases, with 26 bases left between them. Germline lookup yields CDR1 MNHEY and CDR2 SMNVEV (reference sequence). The CDR3 DNA is TGTGCCAGCAGTTTAACCCGGGGTAGAAGCTGGAGCTGGCTCTATAATTCACCCCTCCACTTT. Residues: CASSLTRGRSWSWLYNSPLHF.

J is TRBJ2-7 and V is TRBV11-3; no clear D gene. Germline loops: CDR1 SGHNT, CDR2 YENEEA. The CDR3 totals 16 residues. Deletions cut 2 bases from V and 3 bases from J, with 17 bases between. The CDR3 loop reads CASSLPQSTGLYEQYF. DNA of the CDR3: TGTGCCAGCAGCTTACCCCAATCTACGGGTCTCTACGAGCAGTACTTC.

The CDR3 spells CASSLGLAGLQGGELFF. As DNA, the CDR3 is TGCGCCAGCAGCCTGGGACTAGCGGGGCTACAGGGCGGGGAGCTGTTTTTT. This chain uses TRBV4-3 with TRBJ2-2; 13 nucleotides agree with TRBD2. The germline V gene has CDR1 LGHNA and CDR2 YSLEER. Unmatched junction bases numbered 9, after V lost 4 bases and J lost 7 bases. The CDR3 consists of 17 residues.

This clone occurred once. CDR3 nucleotides: TGTGCCAGCAGCCTAAAGACGCCAGGGACTAACGAGCAGTACTTC. Translated, it gives CASSLKTPGTNEQYF. V usage is TRBV3-1 (or the pseudogene TRBV3-2) and J usage is TRBJ2-7; 7 nucleotides agree with TRBD2. The germline V gene encodes CDR1 LGHDT and CDR2 YNNKEL (reference sequence). The CDR3 is 15 residues long. Trimming at V came to 4 bases and at J to 5 bases, leaving 11 bases not matched to a gene.

The sample holds one count of this clone. J is TRBJ1-2 and V is TRBV19, with 11 bases fitting TRBD1. Germline loops: CDR1 LNHDA, CDR2 SQIVND (reference sequence). The CDR3 extends over 14 amino acids. V lost 6 bases and J lost 7; bases outside the gene matches: 7. The CDR3 spells CASRLGTGGVGYTF. Written as DNA, the CDR3 is TGTGCCAGTAGGCTGGGGACAGGGGGAGTTGGCTACACCTTC.

V gene TRBV15 combines with J gene TRBJ2-7; perhaps TRBD1 as D (7 bases). The germline V gene has CDR1 LNHNV and CDR2 YYDKDF (reference sequence). V was cut by 3 bases and J by 0 bases, with 15 bases left in between. The length of the CDR3 is 16 residues. The CDR3 DNA reads TGTGCCACCAGCAGCAAGACAGGGAGGAGCTCCTACGAGCAGTACTTC. Translation gives CATSSKTGRSSYEQYF.

This clone was observed a single time. The rearrangement joins TRBV13 to TRBJ2-2, with 7 positions matching TRBD1. V lost 3 bases and J lost 7; bases outside the gene matches: 5. Germline V gene lookup returns CDR1 PRHDT and CDR2 FYEKMQ (reference sequence). The CDR3 loop spans 14 amino acids. The CDR3 coding sequence is TGTGCCAGCAGCTTCGAAGGGGGCGGCGGGGAGCTGTTTTTT. Its protein product is CASSFEGGGGELFF.

The CDR3 DNA follows: TGTGCCAGCAGCCTTGGGTGGGACACCAACACTGAAGCTTTCTTT. Translating it yields CASSLGWDTNTEAFF. This chain connects TRBV5-4 to TRBJ1-1; maybe TRBD1 (6 bases). V gave up 4 bases and J gave up 2 bases, with 15 bases separating them. Germline V CDR1 and CDR2: SGHNT, YYREEE (reference sequence). The CDR3 runs to 15 residues.

The chain couples TRBV3-1 (or the pseudogene TRBV3-2) to TRBJ1-5; TRBD1 matches 7 bases. This CDR3 comprises 12 residues. The junction had 4 bases not matched to a gene; V was cut back by 3 bases and J by 11 bases. From germline, CDR1 is LGHDT and CDR2 YNNKEL (reference sequence). DNA for the CDR3: TGTGCCAGCAGCCATGCACAGGGGTCCCAGCATTTT. Translating gives CASSHAQGSQHF.

The genes are TRBV28 and TRBJ1-5; a weak D match, TRBD1 (5 bases). This CDR3 is built from 16 residues. The germline CDR1 and CDR2 sequences are MDHEN and SYDVKM. The V gene lost 4 bases and the J gene lost 2 bases, with 15 bases spanning the gap. For the CDR3, the DNA is TGTGCCAGCAGTTCCCGGGGGAGGGAAGGCAATCAGCCCCAGCATTTT. As protein: CASSSRGREGNQPQHF.

The chain uses TRBV11-2 and TRBJ2-7, with 7 bases identical to TRBD1. There are 16 residues in the CDR3. V lost 5 bases, J lost 4 bases, and 14 bases stayed unmatched. Germline V gene sequence: CDR1 SGHAT, CDR2 FQNNGV. In DNA form, the CDR3 reads TGTGCCAGCAGCAACCGGGACAGCTCTTTTCCTTACGAGCAGTACTTC. It specifies CASSNRDSSFPYEQYF.

The chain combines TRBV7-2 with TRBJ1-2; 9 nucleotides agree with TRBD1. CDR3 length: 15 amino acids. Trimming at V came to 1 base and at J to 2 bases, leaving 2 bases not matched to a gene. Germline loops: CDR1 SGHTA, CDR2 FQGNSA. The CDR3 DNA reads as TGTGCCAGCAGCTTAGTAGGGACAGGGAACTATGGCTACACCTTC. Residues: CASSLVGTGNYGYTF.

This clone was seen many times. This chain connects TRBV11-3 to TRBJ2-1; 10 bases are a match to TRBD2. Germline V gene data show CDR1 as SGHNT and CDR2 as YENEEA. Losses at the gene ends were 0 bases for V and 9 bases for J; bases not matched to a gene: 11. The CDR3 runs 17 residues. CDR3 nucleotide sequence: TGTGCCAGCAGCTTAGACCAGAGTAGCGGGGGGCGCCGTGAGCAGTTCTTC. Amino acid sequence: CASSLDQSSGGRREQFF.

V and J are TRBV6-6 and TRBJ2-3; 7 positions agree with TRBD2. Germline CDR1 reads MNHNY; CDR2 reads SVGAGI (reference sequence). V gave up 5 bases and J gave up 4 bases; unmatched junction bases: 12. CDR3 size: 16 residues. CDR3 nucleotide sequence: TGTGCCAGCAGTCCCCCATGGGGAAGCGGGGCAGATACGCAGTATTTT. Protein sequence: CASSPPWGSGADTQYF.